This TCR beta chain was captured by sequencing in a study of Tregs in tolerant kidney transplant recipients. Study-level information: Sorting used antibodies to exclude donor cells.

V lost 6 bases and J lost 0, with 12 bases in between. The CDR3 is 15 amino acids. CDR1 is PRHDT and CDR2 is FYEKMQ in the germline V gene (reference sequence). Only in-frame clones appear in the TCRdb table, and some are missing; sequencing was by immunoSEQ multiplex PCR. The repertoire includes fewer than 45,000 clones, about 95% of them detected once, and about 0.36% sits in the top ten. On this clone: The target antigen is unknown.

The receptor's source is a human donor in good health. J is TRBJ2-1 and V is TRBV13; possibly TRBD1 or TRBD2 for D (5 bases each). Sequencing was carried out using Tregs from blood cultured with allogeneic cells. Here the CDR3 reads CASRPGRSSYNEQFF. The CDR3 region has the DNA TGTGCCAGCAGACCGGGACGGAGCTCCTACAATGAGCAGTTCTTC.